One and the same sample provided the 15 T cell receptor beta chains below, sequenced in a study of cytomegalovirus exposure and HLA in healthy donors. Sequencing used immunoSEQ multiplex PCR; TCRdb keeps in-frame clones, though not all of them. The sample has a few hundred thousand clones, 90% to 95% seen once. Sequencing input: PBMCs. The receptor source for this set is a woman between 18 and 30 years old in good health and CMV-seronegative.

The rearrangement links TRBV4-1 to TRBJ1-3; maybe TRBD1 (6 bases). V was trimmed by 0 bases and J by 3 bases, leaving 15 bases between them. The CDR3 is 17 amino acids. Germline V gene data show CDR1 as MGHRA and CDR2 as YSYEKL. The CDR3 DNA sequence: TGCGCCAGCAGCCAAGATATTGCAGGGGTCTATGGAAACACCATATATTTT. This translates into CASSQDIAGVYGNTIYF.

This clone was recorded once. This chain joins TRBV27 and TRBJ2-2; a weak D match, TRBD2 (6 bases). V dropped 4 bases and J dropped 4 bases, with 7 bases sitting between them. Looked up from germline, CDR1 is MNHEY and CDR2 is SMNVEV (reference sequence). The CDR3 loop spans 13 amino acids. This CDR3 is CASSSAGTGELFF. The CDR3, as DNA: TGTGCCAGCAGTTCAGCGGGCACCGGGGAGCTGTTTTTT.

The chain couples TRBV27 to TRBJ2-1, with a weak D call TRBD2 (5 bases). Germline values: CDR1 MNHEY, CDR2 SMNVEV (reference sequence). The CDR3 loop spans 15 amino acids. The V end lost 6 bases, the J end lost 3 bases, and 15 bases lay between the germline ends. CDR3 protein: CASRTRGFGYNEQFF. Written as DNA, the CDR3 is TGTGCCAGCAGAACCCGGGGTTTCGGCTACAATGAGCAGTTCTTC.

CDR3 amino acids: CASSPGLANYEQYF. As DNA, the CDR3 is TGTGCCAGCAGTCCCGGACTAGCGAACTACGAGCAGTACTTC. This rearrangement joins TRBV6-1 to TRBJ2-7; TRBD2 aligns across 9 bases. Unmatched junction bases numbered 5, after V lost 5 bases and J lost 3 bases. The CDR3 extends over 14 amino acids. Germline CDR1 and CDR2: MNHNS and SASEGT.

The V and J genes are TRBV9 and TRBJ1-2; no reliable D call. The germline V gene has CDR1 SGDLS and CDR2 YYNGEE. CDR3 length: 14 amino acids. Trimming stripped 0 bases from V and 7 bases from J, with 13 bases between. CDR3 in amino acids: CASSVGGGFRGYTF. The CDR3 DNA follows: TGTGCCAGCAGCGTAGGTGGAGGGTTTCGTGGCTACACCTTC.

The rearrangement uses TRBV6-5 and TRBJ2-1; the match to TRBD2 covers 11 bases. The junction had 5 bases not matched to a gene; V was cut back by 6 bases and J by 4 bases. The CDR3 length is 15 residues. Germline V gene sequence: CDR1 MNHEY, CDR2 SVGAGI. This CDR3 reads CASRTGTSGYNEQFF. CDR3 in DNA: TGTGCCAGCAGAACAGGGACTAGCGGATACAATGAGCAGTTCTTC.

The chain is built from TRBV5-4 and TRBJ1-1; the D gene is possibly TRBD1 (6 bases). Trimming removed 3 bases from V and 1 base from J, with 16 bases in between. The CDR3 loop spans 16 amino acids. The germline gives CDR1 SGHNT, CDR2 YYREEE (reference sequence). The CDR3 DNA sequence: TGTGCCAGCAGCTCGGGACATTTCAGGCAGAACACTGAAGCTTTCTTT. Its translation: CASSSGHFRQNTEAFF. Complete variable domain (other parts from reference TRBV5-4 and TRBJ1-1): ETGVTQSPTHLIKTRGQQVTLRCSSQSGHNTVSWYQQALGQGPQFIFQYYREEENGRGNFPPRFSGLQFPNYSSELNVNALELDDSALYLCASSSGHFRQNTEAFFGQGTRLTVV.

The gene calls are TRBV29-1 and TRBJ2-1, with TRBD1 matching over 8 bases. Germline assignment: CDR1 SQVTM and CDR2 ANQGSEA. This CDR3 contains 17 residues. Trimming removed 4 bases from V and 5 bases from J; junction bases left unmatched: 16. CDR3: CSVAAGRGPGKHNEQFF. DNA for the CDR3: TGCAGCGTTGCCGCCGGCAGGGGGCCTGGTAAGCACAATGAGCAGTTCTTC.

V usage is TRBV6-5 and J usage is TRBJ2-3; TRBD1 might be the D (5 bases). Trimming took off 6 bases at V and 3 bases at J, with 16 bases between the two ends. CDR3 length: 15 amino acids. Germline lookup yields CDR1 MNHEY and CDR2 SVGAGI. The CDR3 DNA follows: TGTGCCAGCAGCCTTCTAAGGGGCCGGACAGATACGCAGTATTTT. Its protein product is CASSLLRGRTDTQYF.

The chain couples TRBV25-1 to TRBJ2-1; TRBD2 matches 9 bases. Germline V lookup: CDR1 MGHDK, CDR2 SYGVNS. J lost 4 bases, V lost 10 bases, and 8 bases had no gene match. CDR3 length: 14 amino acids. CDR3 sequence: CATLAGAEYNEQFF. For the CDR3, the DNA is TGTGCCACCTTAGCGGGAGCGGAGTACAATGAGCAGTTCTTC.

With regard to this clone: The same CDR3 also results from other DNA sequences found in this sample. The chain has TRBV30 and TRBJ1-1; D is possibly TRBD1 (5 bases). The CDR3 has 13 amino acids. Trimming took 1 base from V and 2 from J, leaving 8 bases between them. Germline CDR1 and CDR2: GTSNPN and SVGIG (reference sequence). The CDR3 DNA follows: TGTGCCTGGAGTGGGCAGGGCAACACTGAAGCTTTCTTT. This translates into CAWSGQGNTEAFF.

The CDR3 reads CASSSQEPSGLFTDTQYF. The CDR3 DNA sequence: TGCGCCAGCAGCTCCCAGGAGCCGTCGGGACTATTCACAGATACGCAGTATTTT. The chain links TRBV5-1 to TRBJ2-3, with 7 bases matching TRBD2. Germline V CDR1 and CDR2: SGHRS, YFSETQ. The CDR3 is 18 residues long. V was pared by 3 bases and J by 2 bases, with 15 bases of the junction left unmatched.

V and J are TRBV9 and TRBJ1-2, with D possibly matching TRBD1 (6 bases). V lost 4 bases, J lost 13 bases, and 23 bases lay in between. From germline, CDR1 is SGDLS and CDR2 YYNGEE. The CDR3 loop spans 14 amino acids. CDR3 protein: CASSPQPDSLLSTF. CDR3 in DNA: TGTGCCAGCAGCCCCCAACCGGACAGCTTGTTGAGCACCTTC.

The chain recombines TRBV4-1 with TRBJ2-7, with 7 bases matching TRBD2. The J segment lost 3 bases and the V segment lost 3 bases, leaving 11 bases of the junction unmatched. The CDR3 consists of 16 residues. Germline CDR1 reads MGHRA; CDR2 reads YSYEKL. The CDR3 loop reads CASSQREGQPHYEQYF. The CDR3 nucleotides read TGCGCCAGCAGCCAGAGGGAGGGGCAGCCCCACTACGAGCAGTACTTC.

The V call is TRBV27, the J call TRBJ2-7; 8 nucleotides agree with TRBD1. The CDR3 contains 16 residues. J lost 4 bases, V lost 7 bases, and 15 bases had no gene match. Germline assignment: CDR1 MNHEY and CDR2 SMNVEV (reference sequence). CDR3 residues: CASIPRVTGAPYEQYF. In DNA form, the CDR3 reads TGTGCCAGCATCCCAAGAGTGACAGGGGCCCCATACGAGCAGTACTTC.